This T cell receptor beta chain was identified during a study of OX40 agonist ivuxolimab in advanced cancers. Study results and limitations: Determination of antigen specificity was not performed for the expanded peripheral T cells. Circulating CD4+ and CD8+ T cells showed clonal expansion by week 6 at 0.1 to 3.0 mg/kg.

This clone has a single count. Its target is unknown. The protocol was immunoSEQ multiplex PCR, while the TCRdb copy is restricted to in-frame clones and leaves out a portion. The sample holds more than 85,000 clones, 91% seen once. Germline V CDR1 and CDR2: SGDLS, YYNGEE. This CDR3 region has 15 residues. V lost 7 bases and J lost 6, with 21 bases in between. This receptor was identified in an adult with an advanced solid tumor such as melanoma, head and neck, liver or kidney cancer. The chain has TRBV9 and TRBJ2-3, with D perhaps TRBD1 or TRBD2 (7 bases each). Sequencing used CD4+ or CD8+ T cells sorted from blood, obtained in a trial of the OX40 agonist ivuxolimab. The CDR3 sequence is CASGRGPTTADTQYF. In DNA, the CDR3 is TGTGCCAGCGGGAGGGGGCCCACTACGGCGGATACGCAGTATTTT.